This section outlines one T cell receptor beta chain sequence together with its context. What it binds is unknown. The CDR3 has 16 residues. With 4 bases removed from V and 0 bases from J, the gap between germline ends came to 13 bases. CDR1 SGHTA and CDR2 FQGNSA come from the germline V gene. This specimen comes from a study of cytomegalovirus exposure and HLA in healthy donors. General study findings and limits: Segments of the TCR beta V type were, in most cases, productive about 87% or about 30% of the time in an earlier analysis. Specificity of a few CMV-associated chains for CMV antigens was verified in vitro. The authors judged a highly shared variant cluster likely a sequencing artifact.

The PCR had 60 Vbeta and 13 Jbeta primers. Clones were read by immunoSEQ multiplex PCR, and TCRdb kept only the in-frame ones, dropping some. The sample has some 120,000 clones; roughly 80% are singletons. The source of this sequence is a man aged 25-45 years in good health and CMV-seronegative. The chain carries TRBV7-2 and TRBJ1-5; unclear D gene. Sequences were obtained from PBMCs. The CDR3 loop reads CASSSRTDYSNQPQHF. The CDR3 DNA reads TGTGCCAGCAGCTCCCGGACGGACTATAGCAATCAGCCCCAGCATTTT.